This entry is about one TCR beta chain. This CDR3 is built from 15 residues. V was shortened by 3 bases and J by 5 bases, with 13 bases between the two germline ends. The V gene's germline CDR1 is KGHDR and CDR2 SFDVKD. These data are taken from a study of patients and donors after allogeneic stem cell transplantation. TCRdb re-called the RT-PCR reads through MiXCR, storing one row per CDR3 protein. This sample has fewer than 200,000 distinct CDR3 sequences; 30% occur once, and the top ten carry roughly 3%. The sample taken for sequencing was blood, either unsorted or a sorted T cell fraction (not recorded which). The V call is TRBV24-1, the J call TRBJ2-1, with a possible D match to TRBD2 (6 bases). This TCR was recovered from a human donor who was either an allogeneic HSCT recipient or a stem cell or donor lymphocyte infusion donor (not recorded which). It is not recorded whose cells these are; they may come from a transplant donor. The CDR3 loop is CATSDIRDWDNEQFF. The CDR3 bases are TGTGCCACCAGTGATATCCGGGACTGGGACAATGAGCAGTTCTTC.